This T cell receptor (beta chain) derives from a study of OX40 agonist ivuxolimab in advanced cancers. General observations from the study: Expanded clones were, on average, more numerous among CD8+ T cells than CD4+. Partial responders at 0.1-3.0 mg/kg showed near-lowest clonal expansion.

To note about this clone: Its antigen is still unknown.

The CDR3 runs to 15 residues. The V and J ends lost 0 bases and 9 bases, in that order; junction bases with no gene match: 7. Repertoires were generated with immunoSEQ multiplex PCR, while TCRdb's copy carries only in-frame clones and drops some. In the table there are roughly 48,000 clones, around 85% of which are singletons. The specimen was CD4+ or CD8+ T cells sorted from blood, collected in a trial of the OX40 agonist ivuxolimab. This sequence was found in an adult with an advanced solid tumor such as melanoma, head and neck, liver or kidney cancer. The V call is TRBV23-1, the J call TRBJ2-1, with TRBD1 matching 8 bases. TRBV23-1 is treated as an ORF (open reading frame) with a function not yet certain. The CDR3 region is CASSQSGDRYAEQFF. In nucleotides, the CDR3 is TGCGCCAGCAGTCAATCCGGGGACAGGTATGCTGAGCAGTTCTTC.